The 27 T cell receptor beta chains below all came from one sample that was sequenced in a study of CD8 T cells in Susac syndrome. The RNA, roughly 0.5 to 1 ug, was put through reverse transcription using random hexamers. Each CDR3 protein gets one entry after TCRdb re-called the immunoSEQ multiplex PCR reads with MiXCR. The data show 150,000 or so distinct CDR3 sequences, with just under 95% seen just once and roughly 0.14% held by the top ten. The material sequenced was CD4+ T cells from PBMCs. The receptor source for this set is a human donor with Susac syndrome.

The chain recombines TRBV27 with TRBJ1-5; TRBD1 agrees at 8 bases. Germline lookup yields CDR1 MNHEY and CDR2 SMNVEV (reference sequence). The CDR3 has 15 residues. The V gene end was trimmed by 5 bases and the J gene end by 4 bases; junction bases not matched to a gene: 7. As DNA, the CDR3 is TGTGCCAGCAGTGGAGGGACAGGCCCTAATCAGCCCCAGCATTTT. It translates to CASSGGTGPNQPQHF.

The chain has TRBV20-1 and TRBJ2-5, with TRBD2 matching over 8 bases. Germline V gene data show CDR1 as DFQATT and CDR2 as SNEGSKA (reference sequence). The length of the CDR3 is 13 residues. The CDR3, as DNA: TGCAGCCCACTAGCGGAGCATAAAGAGACCCAGTACTTC. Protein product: CSPLAEHKETQYF.

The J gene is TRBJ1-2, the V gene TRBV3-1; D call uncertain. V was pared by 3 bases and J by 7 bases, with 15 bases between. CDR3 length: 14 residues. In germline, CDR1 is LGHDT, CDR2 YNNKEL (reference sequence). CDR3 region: CASSHHREESGYTF. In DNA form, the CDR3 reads TGTGCCAGCAGCCACCACAGAGAGGAGTCTGGCTACACCTTC.

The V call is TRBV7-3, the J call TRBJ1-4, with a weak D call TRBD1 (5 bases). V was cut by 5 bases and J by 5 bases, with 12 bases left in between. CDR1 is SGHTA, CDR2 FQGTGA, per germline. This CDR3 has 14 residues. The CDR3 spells CASSREGRNEKLFF. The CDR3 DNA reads TGTGCCAGCAGCAGAGAGGGGCGGAATGAAAAACTGTTTTTT.

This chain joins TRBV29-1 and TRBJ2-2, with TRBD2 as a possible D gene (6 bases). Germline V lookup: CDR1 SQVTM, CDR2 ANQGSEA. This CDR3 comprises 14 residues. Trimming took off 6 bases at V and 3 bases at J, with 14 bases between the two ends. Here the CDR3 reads CSVQLGLDTGELFF. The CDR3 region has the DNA TGCAGCGTCCAATTGGGACTGGACACCGGGGAGCTGTTTTTT.

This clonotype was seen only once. The DNA for the CDR3 is TGTGCCAGCTCACTCACTTCTAGCGTTTCTCAGTTCTTC. It yields the protein CASSLTSSVSQFF. This chain connects TRBV18 to TRBJ2-1, with D possibly TRBD2 on 6 matching bases. Looked up from germline, CDR1 is KGHSH and CDR2 is LQKENI. The CDR3 has 13 residues. The V and J ends lost 4 bases and 13 bases respectively, with 17 bases between them.

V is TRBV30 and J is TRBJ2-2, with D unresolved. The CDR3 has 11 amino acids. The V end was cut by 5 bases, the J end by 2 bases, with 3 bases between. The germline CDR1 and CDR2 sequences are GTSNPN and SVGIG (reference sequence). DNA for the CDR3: TGTGCCTGGTACAACACCGGGGAGCTGTTTTTT. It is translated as CAWYNTGELFF.

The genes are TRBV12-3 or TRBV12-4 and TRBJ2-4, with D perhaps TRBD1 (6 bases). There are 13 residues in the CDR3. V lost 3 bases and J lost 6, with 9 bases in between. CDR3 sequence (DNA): TGTGCCAGCAGTTTGGGACACAGAAACATTCAGTACTTC. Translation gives CASSLGHRNIQYF.

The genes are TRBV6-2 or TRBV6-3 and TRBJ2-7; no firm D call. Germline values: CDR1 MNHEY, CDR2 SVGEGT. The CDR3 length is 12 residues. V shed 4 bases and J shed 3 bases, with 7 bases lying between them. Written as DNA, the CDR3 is TGTGCCAGCAGTTCCCCAAACTACGAGCAGTACTTC. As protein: CASSSPNYEQYF.

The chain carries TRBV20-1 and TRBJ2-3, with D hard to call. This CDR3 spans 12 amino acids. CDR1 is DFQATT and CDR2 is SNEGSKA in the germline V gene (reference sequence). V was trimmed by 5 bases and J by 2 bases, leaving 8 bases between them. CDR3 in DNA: TGCAGTGCTCCCGCAGACACAGATACGCAGTATTTT. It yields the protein CSAPADTDTQYF.

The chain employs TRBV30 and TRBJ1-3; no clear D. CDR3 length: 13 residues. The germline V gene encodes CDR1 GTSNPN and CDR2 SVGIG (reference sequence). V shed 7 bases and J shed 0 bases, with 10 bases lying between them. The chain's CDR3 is CASGRDSGNTIYF. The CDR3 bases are TGTGCCTCTGGTCGAGACTCTGGAAACACCATATATTTT. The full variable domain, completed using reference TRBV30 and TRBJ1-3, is SQTIHQWPATLVQPVGSPLSLECTVEGTSNPNLYWYRQAAGRGLQLLFYSVGIGQISSEVPQNLSASRPQDRQFILSSKKLLLSDSGFYLCASGRDSGNTIYFGEGSWLTVV.

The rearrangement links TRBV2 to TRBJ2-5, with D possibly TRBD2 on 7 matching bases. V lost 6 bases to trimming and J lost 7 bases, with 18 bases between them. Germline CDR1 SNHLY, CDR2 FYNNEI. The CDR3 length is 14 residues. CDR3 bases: TGTGCCAGCAGCTGGGGGGGCGAGCGGGGGACCCAGTACTTC. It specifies CASSWGGERGTQYF. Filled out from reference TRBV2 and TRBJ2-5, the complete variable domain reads EPEVTQTPSHQVTQMGQEVILRCVPISNHLYFYWYRQILGQKVEFLVSFYNNEISEKSEIFDDQFSVERPDGSNFTLKIRSTKLEDSAMYFCASSWGGERGTQYFGPGTRLLVL.

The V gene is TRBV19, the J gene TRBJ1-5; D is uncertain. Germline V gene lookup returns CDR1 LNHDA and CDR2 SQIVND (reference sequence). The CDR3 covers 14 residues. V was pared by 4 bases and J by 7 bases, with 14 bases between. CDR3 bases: TGTGCCAGTAGTAGTCCTCCAAAAGCCCAGCCCCAGCATTTT. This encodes CASSSPPKAQPQHF.

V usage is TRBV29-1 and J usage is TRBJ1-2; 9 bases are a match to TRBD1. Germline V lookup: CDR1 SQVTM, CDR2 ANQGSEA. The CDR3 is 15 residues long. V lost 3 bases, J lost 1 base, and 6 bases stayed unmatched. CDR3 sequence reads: CSVDGRTGVNYGYTF. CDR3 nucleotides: TGCAGCGTTGATGGTCGGACAGGGGTTAACTATGGCTACACCTTC.

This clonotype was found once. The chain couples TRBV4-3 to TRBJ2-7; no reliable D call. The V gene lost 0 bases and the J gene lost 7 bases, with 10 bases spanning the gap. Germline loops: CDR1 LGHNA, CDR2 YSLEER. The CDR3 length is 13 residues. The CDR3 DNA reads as TGCGCCAGCAGCCAAGAAGGTGGCAGTGAGCAGTACTTC. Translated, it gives CASSQEGGSEQYF.

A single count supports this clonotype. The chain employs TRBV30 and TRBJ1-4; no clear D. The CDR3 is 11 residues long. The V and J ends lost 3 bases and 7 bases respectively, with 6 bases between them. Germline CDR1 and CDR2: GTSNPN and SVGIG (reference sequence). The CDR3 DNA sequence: TGTGCCTGGAGGGGAAGTGAAAAACTGTTTTTT. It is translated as CAWRGSEKLFF.

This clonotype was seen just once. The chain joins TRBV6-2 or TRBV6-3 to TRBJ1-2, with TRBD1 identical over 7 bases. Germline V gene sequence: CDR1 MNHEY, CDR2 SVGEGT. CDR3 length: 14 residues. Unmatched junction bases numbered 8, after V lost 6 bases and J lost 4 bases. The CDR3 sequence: CASSRDSEAYGYTF. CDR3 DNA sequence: TGTGCCAGCAGCAGGGACAGCGAGGCCTATGGCTACACCTTC.

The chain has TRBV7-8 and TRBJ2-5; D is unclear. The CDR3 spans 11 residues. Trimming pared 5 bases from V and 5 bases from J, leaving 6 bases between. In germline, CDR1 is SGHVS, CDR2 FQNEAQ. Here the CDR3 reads CASSPLETQYF. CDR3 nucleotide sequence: TGTGCCAGCAGCCCTCTGGAGACCCAGTACTTC.

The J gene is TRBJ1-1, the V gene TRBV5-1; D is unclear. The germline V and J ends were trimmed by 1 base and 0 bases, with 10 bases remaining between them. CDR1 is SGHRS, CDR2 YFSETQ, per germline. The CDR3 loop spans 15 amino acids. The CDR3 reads CASSLSATMNTEAFF. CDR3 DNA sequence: TGCGCCAGCAGCTTGTCGGCCACCATGAACACTGAAGCTTTCTTT.

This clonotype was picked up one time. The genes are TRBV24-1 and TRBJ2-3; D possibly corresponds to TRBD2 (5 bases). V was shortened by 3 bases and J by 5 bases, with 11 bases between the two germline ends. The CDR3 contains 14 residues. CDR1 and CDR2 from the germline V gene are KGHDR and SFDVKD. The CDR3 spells CATSDRGLKDTQYF. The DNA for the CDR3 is TGTGCCACCAGTGATCGCGGACTGAAAGATACGCAGTATTTT.

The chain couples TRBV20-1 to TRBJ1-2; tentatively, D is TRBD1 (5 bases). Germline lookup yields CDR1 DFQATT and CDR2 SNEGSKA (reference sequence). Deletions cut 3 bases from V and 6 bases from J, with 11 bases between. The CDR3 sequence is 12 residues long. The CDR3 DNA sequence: TGCAGTGCTAGTTACGGGGGTGATGGCTACACCTTC. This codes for CSASYGGDGYTF.

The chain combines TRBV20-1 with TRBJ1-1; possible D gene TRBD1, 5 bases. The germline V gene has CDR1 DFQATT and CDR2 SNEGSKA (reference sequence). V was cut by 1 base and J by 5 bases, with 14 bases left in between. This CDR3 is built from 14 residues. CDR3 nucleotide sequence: TGCAGTGCTAGAGGCCCGGGGGGTCCGACTGAAGCTTTCTTT. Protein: CSARGPGGPTEAFF.

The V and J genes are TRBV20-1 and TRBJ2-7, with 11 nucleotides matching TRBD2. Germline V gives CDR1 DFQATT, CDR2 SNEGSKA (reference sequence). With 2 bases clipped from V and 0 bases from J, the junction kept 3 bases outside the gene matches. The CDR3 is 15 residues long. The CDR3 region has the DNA TGCAGTGCTAGACGGCTAGCGGGGGGCTCCTACGAGCAGTACTTC. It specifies CSARRLAGGSYEQYF.

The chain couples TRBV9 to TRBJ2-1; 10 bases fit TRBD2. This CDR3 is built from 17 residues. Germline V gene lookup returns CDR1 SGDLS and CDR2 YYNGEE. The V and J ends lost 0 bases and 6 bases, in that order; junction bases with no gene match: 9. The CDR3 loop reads CASSVALLAGDGNEQFF. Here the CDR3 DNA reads TGTGCCAGCAGCGTAGCCCTTCTAGCGGGAGACGGCAATGAGCAGTTCTTC.

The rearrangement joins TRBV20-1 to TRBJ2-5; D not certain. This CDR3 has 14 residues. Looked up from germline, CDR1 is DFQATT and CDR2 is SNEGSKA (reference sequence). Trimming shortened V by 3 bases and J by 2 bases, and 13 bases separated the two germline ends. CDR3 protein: CSASVLGKQETQYF. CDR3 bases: TGCAGTGCTAGTGTTCTCGGCAAACAAGAGACCCAGTACTTC.

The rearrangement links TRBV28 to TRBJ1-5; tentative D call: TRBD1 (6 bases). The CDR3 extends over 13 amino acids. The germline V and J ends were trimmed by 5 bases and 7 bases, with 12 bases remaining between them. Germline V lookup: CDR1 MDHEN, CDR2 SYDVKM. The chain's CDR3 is CASSPHRDQPQHF. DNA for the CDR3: TGTGCCAGCAGTCCCCACAGGGACCAGCCCCAGCATTTT.

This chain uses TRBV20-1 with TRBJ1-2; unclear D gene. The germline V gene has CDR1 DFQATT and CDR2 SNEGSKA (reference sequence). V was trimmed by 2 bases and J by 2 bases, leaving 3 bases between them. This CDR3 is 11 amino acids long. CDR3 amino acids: CSARQNYGYTF. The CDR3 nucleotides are TGCAGTGCTAGACAGAACTATGGCTACACCTTC.